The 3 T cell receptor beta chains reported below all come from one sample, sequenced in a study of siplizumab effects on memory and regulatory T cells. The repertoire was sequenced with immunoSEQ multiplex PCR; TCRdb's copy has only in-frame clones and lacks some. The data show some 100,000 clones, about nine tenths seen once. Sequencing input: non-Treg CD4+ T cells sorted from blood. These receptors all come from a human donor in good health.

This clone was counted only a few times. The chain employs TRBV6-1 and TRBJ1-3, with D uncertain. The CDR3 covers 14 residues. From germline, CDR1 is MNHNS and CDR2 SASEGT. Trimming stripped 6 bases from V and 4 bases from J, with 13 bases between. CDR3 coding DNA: TGTGCCAGCAGGCTGGACGTGCGGGGAAACACCATATATTTT. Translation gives CASRLDVRGNTIYF.

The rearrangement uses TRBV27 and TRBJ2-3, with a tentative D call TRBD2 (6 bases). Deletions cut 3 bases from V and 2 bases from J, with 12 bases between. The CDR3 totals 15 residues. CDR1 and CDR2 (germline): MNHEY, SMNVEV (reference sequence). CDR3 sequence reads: CASSFGGALTDTQYF. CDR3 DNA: TGTGCCAGCAGTTTCGGCGGGGCCCTCACAGATACGCAGTATTTT.

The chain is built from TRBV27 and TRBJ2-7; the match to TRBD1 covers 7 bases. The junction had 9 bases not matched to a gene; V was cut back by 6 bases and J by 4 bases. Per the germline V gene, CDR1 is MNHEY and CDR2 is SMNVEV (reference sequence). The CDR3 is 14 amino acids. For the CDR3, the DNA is TGTGCCAGCAGCCTAAAGACAGGGTGGTACGAGCAGTACTTC. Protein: CASSLKTGWYEQYF.